This T cell receptor (beta chain) was identified during a study of cytomegalovirus exposure and HLA in healthy donors. Study-level information: Out of about 170 million T cells, an earlier analysis found roughly 100 million unique TCR beta sequences in total.

As for this clone: The target antigen is unknown.

PCR was performed using 60 Vbeta and 13 Jbeta primers. The method was immunoSEQ multiplex PCR; TCRdb's version includes in-frame clones alone and lacks a portion of them. Of some 150,000 clones listed, roughly three quarters were seen once; the top ten hold 6.5% to 8%. Points from the study as a whole: Productive status was seen about 90% or about 30% of the time for most TCR beta V segments in an earlier analysis. Later analysis demonstrated an association between a missense DCLRE1C variant and TCR beta V- and J-gene trimming.

Source material: PBMCs. This TCR was sampled from a woman aged 40 to 55 in good health and CMV-seropositive.

CDR3 nucleotides: TGTGCCACGTCAACTAGCGGGGGGGTTGGGGAGCAGTTCTTC. Its protein is CATSTSGGVGEQFF. The chain employs TRBV2 and TRBJ2-1; 13 nucleotides align to TRBD2. This CDR3 is 14 amino acids long. Looked up from germline, CDR1 is SNHLY and CDR2 is FYNNEI. The V gene end was trimmed by 10 bases and the J gene end by 10 bases; junction bases not matched to a gene: 10.